This TCR beta chain derives from a study of cytomegalovirus exposure and HLA in healthy donors. Study-wide context: About 82 million unique TCRs from HLA-typed donors were held in an early release of data.

Whole-study findings and limits: Per published reports, the classifier diagnosed cytomegalovirus status with high specificity and sensitivity. The listing of 150 to 200 TCR beta chains classed them as cytomegalovirus-associated.

The V gene's germline CDR1 is LNHNV and CDR2 YYDKDF (reference sequence). The CDR3 length is 14 residues. V lost 1 base to trimming and J lost 2 bases, with 3 bases between them. This PCR relied on a set of 60 Vbeta primers and 13 Jbeta primers. In the original analysis: Unique TCR beta chains numbered 60 million to 100 million in a later analysis, with approximately 10 million shared. Here immunoSEQ multiplex PCR was the method, and the copy in TCRdb shows in-frame clones only, minus some. V and J calls and clone size are given by that table; D and trimming were obtained from the DNA. Of 100,000 to 150,000 clones listed, around three quarters are singletons. Details on this clone: Its antigen is as yet unknown.

The sample taken for sequencing was PBMCs. This clonotype originated in a woman aged 45-65 years in good health and CMV-seronegative. This rearrangement joins TRBV15 to TRBJ2-6; D gene ambiguous. This chain's CDR3 is CATSRATGANVLTF. The CDR3 DNA sequence: TGTGCCACCAGCAGAGCTACTGGGGCCAACGTCCTGACTTTC.